Below, 6 T cell receptor beta chains from the same sample are listed, as sequenced in a study of molecular identifiers for immune sequencing clone quantification. TCRdb called the PCR reads again in MiXCR, with one record for every CDR3 protein. The repertoire consists of a few hundred thousand distinct CDR3 sequences, with 25% occurring once and the leading ten covering roughly 0.77%. The sequenced material came from naive CD8+ T cells from blood, with Jurkat cell RNA spiked in. Subset denoted: FACS-sorted CD8+CD4-CCR7+CD45RA+ naive T cells. These receptors were obtained from a human donor in good health. Some libraries in this study had Jurkat cell RNA spiked in.

Regarding this clonotype: This may arise from a read error, as a much more abundant clone is one base away. This chain uses TRBV7-6 with TRBJ2-3; 10 bases align to TRBD2. The V segment lost 1 base and the J segment 2 bases; nucleotides outside the gene matches: 6. The CDR3 runs to 17 residues. The V gene's germline CDR1 is SGHVS and CDR2 FNYEAQ. CDR3 sequence: CASSLDGSGRITDTQYF. As DNA, the CDR3 is TGTGCCAGCAGCTTAGATGGTAGCGGGAGGATCACAGATACGCAGTATTTT.

V gene TRBV4-3 combines with J gene TRBJ1-2; D unclear. Germline loops: CDR1 LGHNA, CDR2 YSLEER. Trimming pared 3 bases from V and 5 bases from J, leaving 10 bases between. This CDR3 spans 13 amino acids. CDR3 sequence (DNA): TGCGCCAGCAGCCAGCTTGGAGGTTATGGCTACACCTTC. It encodes CASSQLGGYGYTF.

This clonotype showed up just a few times. The junction departs from the called germline gene at one end, perhaps through a read error. The chain combines TRBV4-1 with TRBJ1-1, with D perhaps TRBD1 (5 bases). The CDR3 consists of 16 residues. From germline, CDR1 is MGHRA and CDR2 YSYEKL. The chain's CDR3 is CASNQDIQGLNTEAFF. The CDR3 DNA follows: TGCGCCAGCAACCAAGATATTCAGGGACTGAACACTGAAGCTTTCTTT.

This clonotype was seen a few times. The V gene is TRBV9, the J gene TRBJ2-5; 7 bases match TRBD1. Germline CDR1 SGDLS, CDR2 YYNGEE. The V and J ends lost 3 bases and 2 bases, in that order; junction bases with no gene match: 10. There are 16 residues in the CDR3. CDR3 bases: TGTGCCAGCAGCGCCGGGGACAGCGATCTTCAAGAGACCCAGTACTTC. Translating gives CASSAGDSDLQETQYF.

In this sample, this clonotype turned up many times. The rearrangement uses TRBV2 and TRBJ1-4; D unresolved. V was pared by 3 bases and J by 1 base, with 12 bases between. Germline-derived CDR1 and CDR2 are SNHLY and FYNNEI. CDR3 length: 16 residues. CDR3 sequence reads: CASSDSVQQTNEKLFF. The CDR3 nucleotides are TGTGCCAGCAGTGACTCTGTACAGCAAACTAATGAAAAACTGTTTTTT. Supplemented by reference TRBV2 and TRBJ1-4, the full variable domain reads EPEVTQTPSHQVTQMGQEVILRCVPISNHLYFYWYRQILGQKVEFLVSFYNNEISEKSEIFDDQFSVERPDGSNFTLKIRSTKLEDSAMYFCASSDSVQQTNEKLFFGSGTQLSVL.

This clonotype turned up a few times. The chain employs TRBV27 and TRBJ2-7; TRBD2 matches at 11 bases. CDR3 length: 17 residues. CDR1 MNHEY and CDR2 SMNVEV come from the germline V gene (reference sequence). V shed 2 bases and J 9 bases; nucleotides not matched to a gene: 15. CDR3 in DNA: TGTGCCAGCAGTTTAAAGGGTAGCGGGAGGGCCCTGTTAGGGCAGTACTTC. The encoded protein is CASSLKGSGRALLGQYF.